This T cell receptor (beta chain) appears in the sequencing data of a study of shared clonotypes between healthy human individuals (dated by TCRdb to 2019 to 2021). Regarding the research as a whole: A few men and a couple of women, aged 18 to 49 years, made up the cohort. Per donor, three plates each were used for CD4 naive and CD4 memory, two for CD8 naive, and one for CD8 memory. To estimate repertoire size and how much clonotypes are shared between individuals, the study performed deep sequencing of blood TCR repertoires from about five healthy adults. Different laboratories and diverse techniques were used to prepare libraries and sequence TCR repertoires, to increase sequencing depth and limit assay-specific biases. Per donor, leukapheresis produced somewhere between about 0.94 and 10 billion PBMCs. On the study overall, not on this receptor specifically: Only blood was sampled, and tissue TCR repertoires likely differ from those in blood. Sharing across several donors was observed for 4.5% to 6.5% of naive CD4, around 3.5% of naive CD8, about 2.5% of memory CD4, and roughly 0.4% of memory CD8 clonotypes. The genetic and exposure-history diversity represented was limited by the small number of donors. Higher generation probabilities were observed for clonotypes shared by all four sorted-subset donors than for non-shared clonotypes. Naive subsets generally had larger estimated clonotype richness than memory subsets. Incomplete sequencing was indicated by rarefaction of sorted-subset datasets, despite the large sequencing depth. Pairwise subsampling led to the expectation that sequencing depth would affect the degree of clonotype sharing among donors.

Trimming at the junction amounts to 2 bases on V and 10 bases on J, and the germline ends lie 12 bases apart. There are 12 amino acids in the CDR3, from cysteine to phenylalanine inclusive. The CDR3 DNA has 36 bases and is translated from base 1. The germline V gene gives CDR1 as LGHNT and CDR2 as FRNRAP. CD8 naive samples were CD45RO-negative cells positively selected for CCR7, giving a CD45RA+CCR7+ population that excluded TemRA cells. The donors were healthy, HIV-negative adults with no recently reported acute infections or vaccinations. Only Caucasian adults living in Nashville, Tennessee, USA were represented among the donors. Blood was collected by leukapheresis, and PBMCs were isolated by Ficoll-Histopaque density gradient centrifugation and then cryopreserved in liquid nitrogen vapor phase. Analytical flow cytometry was used to check the purity and quantity of every magnetically sorted T cell population. From each sorted fraction, genomic DNA was isolated and quantified by UV absorbance on a Nanodrop 2000c.

TCR CDR3 regions were amplified from genomic DNA by multiplex PCR using the deep immunoSEQ assay. Extracted genomic DNA from each cell subset was spread evenly across all wells of several immunoSEQ 96-well plates, with each plate serving as a replicate. Each replicate PCR for sorted subsets received approximately 220 ng genomic DNA, equal to about 29,000 T cell genomes. Purified libraries were measured with a Qubit 3.0 fluorometer, size-checked on a Bioanalyzer 2100, and measured again with the KAPA Library Quantification kit. Every immunoSEQ 96-well plate was sequenced on a separate single-read 150-cycle Illumina NextSeq 550 flow cell. On the authors' methods: The immunoSEQ output contained only junctional sequences without quality scores, so filtering could not match that applied to full-length reads. To assign V/J genes and CDR3, sequences were annotated against IMGT germline references using PyIR, a Python wrapper for IgBLAST v1.9. Reads were removed for weak V/J assignments (E-value above 1e-6), missing CDR3, stop codons, out-of-frame junctions, or ambiguous translated residues. V3J clonotypes were defined as sequences sharing the same inferred V gene, J gene, and CDR3 amino acid sequence. Percentage overlap between repertoires was computed as shared unique clonotypes divided by the size of the smaller repertoire. Richness of each repertoire was evaluated using RTK rarefaction, the Chao1 estimator, and Recon v2.1 estimates of unobserved clonotypes. Generation probabilities for all TCRbeta clonotypes obtained by the gDNA method from a handful of donors were computed using OLGA. Imported from immuneACCESS, the table was reduced by TCRdb to in-frame sequences with V and J called. These copies leave out some clones; in studies compared against another copy, an unresolved V gene accounts for under half, and the cause of the remainder is not known. The V and J calls and clone size come from that table; D and trimming were worked out from the DNA. Present in this sample are about 2.2 million clones, about 94% of which were seen just once. Roughly 1.7% of the sample is in the top ten clones.

Details on this clone: This receptor's antigen is unknown. Per-nucleotide qualities are absent, and no much larger clonotype sits a single base away.

Sequences were obtained from naive CD8+ T cells from PBMCs. The sample's cell subset or site, from its label and the paper: CD45RA+CCR7+. Rearrangement joined TRBV12-5 to TRBJ2-7; no D gene can be assigned with confidence. The TCR originated in a man between 18 and 29 years old in good health. Some clones in this sample may be carry-over from other donors' samples. Here the CDR3 is given as CASGLSPQKQYF. The nucleotides are TGTGCTAGTGGTTTGTCCCCCCAGAAACAGTACTTC. Here the CDR3 is joined to the reference TRBV12-5 and TRBJ2-7 genes, and the full variable domain is: DARVTQTPRHKVTEMGQEVTMRCQPILGHNTVFWYRQTMMQGLELLAYFRNRAPLDDSGMPKDRFSAEMPDATLATLKIQPSEPRDSAVYFCASGLSPQKQYFGPGTRLTVT.